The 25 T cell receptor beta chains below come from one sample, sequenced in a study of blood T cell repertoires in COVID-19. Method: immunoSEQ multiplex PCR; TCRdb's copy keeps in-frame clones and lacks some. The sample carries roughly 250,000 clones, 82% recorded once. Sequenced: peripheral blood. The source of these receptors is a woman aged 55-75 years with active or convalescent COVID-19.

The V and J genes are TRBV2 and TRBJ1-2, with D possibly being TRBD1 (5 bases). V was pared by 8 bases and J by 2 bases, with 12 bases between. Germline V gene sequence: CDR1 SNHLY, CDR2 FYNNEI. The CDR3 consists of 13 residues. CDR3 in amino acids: CASPDKTNYGYTF. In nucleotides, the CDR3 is TGTGCCAGCCCGGACAAAACCAACTATGGCTACACCTTC.

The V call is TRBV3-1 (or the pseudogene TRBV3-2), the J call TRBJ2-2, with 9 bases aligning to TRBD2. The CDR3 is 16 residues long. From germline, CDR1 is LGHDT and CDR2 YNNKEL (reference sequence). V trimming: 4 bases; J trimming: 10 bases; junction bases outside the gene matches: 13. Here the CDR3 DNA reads TGTGCCAGCAGCCCGAGTAGGTCTAGCGGGGACCCGGAGCTGTTTTTT. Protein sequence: CASSPSRSSGDPELFF.

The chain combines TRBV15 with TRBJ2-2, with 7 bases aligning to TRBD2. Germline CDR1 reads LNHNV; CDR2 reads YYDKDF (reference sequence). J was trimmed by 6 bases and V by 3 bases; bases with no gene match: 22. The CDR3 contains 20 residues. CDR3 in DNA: TGTGCCACCAGCAGGAAGACCAGCGGGGAATGGTTCTGGGGAGCCGGGGAGCTGTTTTTT. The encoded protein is CATSRKTSGEWFWGAGELFF.

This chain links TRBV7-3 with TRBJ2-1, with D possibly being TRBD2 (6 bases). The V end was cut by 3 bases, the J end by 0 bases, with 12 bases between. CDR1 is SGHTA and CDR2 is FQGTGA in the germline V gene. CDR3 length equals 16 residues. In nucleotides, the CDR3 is TGTGCCAGCAGCTTGTACGGGGGAAGCTCCTACAATGAGCAGTTCTTC. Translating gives CASSLYGGSSYNEQFF.

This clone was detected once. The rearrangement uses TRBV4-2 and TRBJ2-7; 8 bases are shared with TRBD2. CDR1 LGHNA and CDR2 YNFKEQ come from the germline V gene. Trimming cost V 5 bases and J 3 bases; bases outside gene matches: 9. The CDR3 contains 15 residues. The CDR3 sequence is CASSREGTSGYEQYF. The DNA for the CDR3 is TGTGCCAGCAGCAGGGAGGGAACTAGCGGCTACGAGCAGTACTTC.

CDR3 coding DNA: TGTGCCAGCAGCCCCCTCGGTGGGCGGGGGGGCTGGCAAGAGACCCAGTACTTC. Translation gives CASSPLGGRGGWQETQYF. This sequence joins TRBV3-1 (or the pseudogene TRBV3-2) and TRBJ2-5, with TRBD2 identical over 9 bases. This CDR3 has 18 residues. Trimming cost V 4 bases and J 2 bases; bases outside gene matches: 14. Germline CDR1 LGHDT, CDR2 YNNKEL (reference sequence).

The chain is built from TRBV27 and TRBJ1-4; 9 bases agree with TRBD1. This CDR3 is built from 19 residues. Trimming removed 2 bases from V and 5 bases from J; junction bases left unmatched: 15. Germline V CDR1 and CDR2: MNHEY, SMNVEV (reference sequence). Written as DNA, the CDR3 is TGTGCCAGCAGTTTAAACCCGGGACAGGGACTCCCCCTCAATGAAAAACTGTTTTTT. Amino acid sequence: CASSLNPGQGLPLNEKLFF.

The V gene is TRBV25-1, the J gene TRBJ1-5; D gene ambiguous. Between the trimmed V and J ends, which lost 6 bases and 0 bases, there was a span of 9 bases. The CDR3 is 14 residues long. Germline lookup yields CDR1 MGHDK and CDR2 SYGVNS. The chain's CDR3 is CASSTDYSNQPQHF. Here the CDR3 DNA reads TGTGCCAGCAGCACTGATTATAGCAATCAGCCCCAGCATTTT.

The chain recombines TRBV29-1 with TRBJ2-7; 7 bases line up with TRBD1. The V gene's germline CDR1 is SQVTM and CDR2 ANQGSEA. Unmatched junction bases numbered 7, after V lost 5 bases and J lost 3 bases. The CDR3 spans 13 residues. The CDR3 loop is CSVKRDSYYEQYF. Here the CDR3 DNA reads TGCAGCGTTAAAAGGGACAGCTACTACGAGCAGTACTTC.

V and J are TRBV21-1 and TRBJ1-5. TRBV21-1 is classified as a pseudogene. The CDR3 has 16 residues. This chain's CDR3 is CASSARDRYSNQPQHF. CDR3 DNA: TGTGCCAGCAGCGCCCGAGATCGTTATAGCAATCAGCCCCAGCATTTT.

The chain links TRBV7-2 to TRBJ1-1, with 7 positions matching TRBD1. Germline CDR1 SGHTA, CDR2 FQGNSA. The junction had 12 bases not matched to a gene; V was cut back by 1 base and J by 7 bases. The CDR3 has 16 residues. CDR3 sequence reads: CASSLVSGTASNEAFF. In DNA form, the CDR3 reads TGTGCCAGCAGCTTAGTCTCCGGGACAGCCTCGAATGAAGCTTTCTTT. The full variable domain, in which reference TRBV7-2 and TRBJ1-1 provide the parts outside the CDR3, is GAGVSQSPSNKVTEKGKDVELRCDPISGHTALYWYRQSLGQGLEFLIYFQGNSAPDKSGLPSDRFSAERTGGSVSTLTIQRTQQEDSAVYLCASSLVSGTASNEAFFGQGTRLTVV.

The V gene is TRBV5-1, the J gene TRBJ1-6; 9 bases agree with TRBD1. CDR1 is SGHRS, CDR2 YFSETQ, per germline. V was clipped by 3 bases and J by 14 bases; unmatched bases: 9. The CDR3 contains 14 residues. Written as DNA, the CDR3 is TGCGCCAGCAGCTCCGATGGCGGGACAGGGTCCCTCCACTTT. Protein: CASSSDGGTGSLHF.

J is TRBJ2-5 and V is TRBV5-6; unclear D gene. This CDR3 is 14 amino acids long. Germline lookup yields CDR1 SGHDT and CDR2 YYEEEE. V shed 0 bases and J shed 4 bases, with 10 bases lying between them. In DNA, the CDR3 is TGTGCCAGCAGCTTGGCGCCGGTTCCAGAGACCCAGTACTTC. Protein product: CASSLAPVPETQYF. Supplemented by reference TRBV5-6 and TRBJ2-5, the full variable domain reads DAGVTQSPTHLIKTRGQQVTLRCSPKSGHDTVSWYQQALGQGPQFIFQYYEEEERQRGNFPDRFSGHQFPNYSSELNVNALLLGDSALYLCASSLAPVPETQYFGPGTRLLVL.

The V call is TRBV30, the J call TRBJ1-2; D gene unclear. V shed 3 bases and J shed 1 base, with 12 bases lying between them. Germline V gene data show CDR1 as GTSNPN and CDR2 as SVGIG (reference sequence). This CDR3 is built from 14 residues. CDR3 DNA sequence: TGTGCCTGGAGCGCCCAGCGGCTTAACTATGGCTACACCTTC. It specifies CAWSAQRLNYGYTF.

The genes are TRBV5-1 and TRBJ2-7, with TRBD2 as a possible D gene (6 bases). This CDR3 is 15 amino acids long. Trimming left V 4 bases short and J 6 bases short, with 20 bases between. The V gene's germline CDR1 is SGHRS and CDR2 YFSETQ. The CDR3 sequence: CASSPEVRGLGEQYF. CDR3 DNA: TGCGCCAGCAGCCCGGAAGTGAGGGGACTGGGCGAGCAGTACTTC.

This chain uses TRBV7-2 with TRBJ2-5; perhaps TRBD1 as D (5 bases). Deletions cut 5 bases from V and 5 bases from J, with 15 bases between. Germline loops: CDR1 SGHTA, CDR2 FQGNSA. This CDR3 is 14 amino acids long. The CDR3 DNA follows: TGTGCCAGCAGCCCTCGCACAGGAACGGAGACCCAGTACTTC. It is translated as CASSPRTGTETQYF.

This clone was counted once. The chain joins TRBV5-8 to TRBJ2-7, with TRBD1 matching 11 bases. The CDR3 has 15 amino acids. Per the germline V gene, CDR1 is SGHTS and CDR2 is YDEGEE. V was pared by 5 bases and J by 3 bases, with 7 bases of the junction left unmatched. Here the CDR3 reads CASRTPGTGGYEQYF. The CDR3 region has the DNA TGTGCCAGCAGGACGCCCGGGACAGGGGGCTACGAGCAGTACTTC.

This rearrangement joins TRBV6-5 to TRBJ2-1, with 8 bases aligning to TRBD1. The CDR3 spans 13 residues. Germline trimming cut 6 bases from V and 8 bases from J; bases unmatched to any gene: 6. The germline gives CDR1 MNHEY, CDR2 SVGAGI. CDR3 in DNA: TGTGCCAGCAGGGACAGGGTCCTCGATGAGCAGTTCTTC. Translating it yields CASRDRVLDEQFF.

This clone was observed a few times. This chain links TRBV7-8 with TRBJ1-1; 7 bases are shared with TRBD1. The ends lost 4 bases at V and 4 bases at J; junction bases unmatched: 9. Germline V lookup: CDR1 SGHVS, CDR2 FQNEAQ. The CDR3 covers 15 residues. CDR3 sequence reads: CASSSRTGSGTEAFF. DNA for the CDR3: TGTGCCAGCAGCTCCCGGACAGGCTCGGGCACTGAAGCTTTCTTT.

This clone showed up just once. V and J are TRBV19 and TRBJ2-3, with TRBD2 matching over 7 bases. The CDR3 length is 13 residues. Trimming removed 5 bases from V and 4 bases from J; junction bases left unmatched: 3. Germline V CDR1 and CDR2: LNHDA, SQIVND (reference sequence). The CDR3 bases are TGTGCCAGTAGTTTAGGACTAGCAGATACGCAGTATTTT. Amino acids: CASSLGLADTQYF.

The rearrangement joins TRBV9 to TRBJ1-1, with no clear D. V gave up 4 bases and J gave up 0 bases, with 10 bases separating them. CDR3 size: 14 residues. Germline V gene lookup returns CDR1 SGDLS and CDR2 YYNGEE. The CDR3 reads CASSPPPVNTEAFF. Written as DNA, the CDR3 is TGTGCCAGCAGCCCCCCGCCGGTGAACACTGAAGCTTTCTTT.

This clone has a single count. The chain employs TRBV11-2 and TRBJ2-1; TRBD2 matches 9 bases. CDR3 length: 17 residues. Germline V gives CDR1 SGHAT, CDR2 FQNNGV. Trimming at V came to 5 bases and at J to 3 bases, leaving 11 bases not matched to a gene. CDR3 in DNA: TGTGCCAGCAGCGGCAGGGGCCGCGGGAGGGGCTACAATGAGCAGTTCTTC. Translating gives CASSGRGRGRGYNEQFF.

Here the CDR3 reads CASSRPPAGAEAFF. In nucleotides, the CDR3 is TGCGCCAGCAGCCGACCCCCGGCGGGGGCTGAAGCTTTCTTT. The chain carries TRBV5-1 and TRBJ1-1; maybe TRBD1 (5 bases). Germline lookup yields CDR1 SGHRS and CDR2 YFSETQ. Trimming cost V 4 bases and J 6 bases, with 16 bases left between them. The CDR3 spans 14 residues.

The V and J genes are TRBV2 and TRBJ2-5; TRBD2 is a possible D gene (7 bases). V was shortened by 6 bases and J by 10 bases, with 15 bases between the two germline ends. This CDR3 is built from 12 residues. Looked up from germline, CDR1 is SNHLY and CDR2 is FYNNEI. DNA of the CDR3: TGTGCCAGCAGGGCAGGGAGGGGGGACCAGTACTTC. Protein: CASRAGRGDQYF.

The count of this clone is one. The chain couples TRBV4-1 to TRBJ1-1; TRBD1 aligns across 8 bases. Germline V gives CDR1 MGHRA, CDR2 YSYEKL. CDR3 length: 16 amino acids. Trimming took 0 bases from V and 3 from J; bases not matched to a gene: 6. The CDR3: CASSQDWPGGDTEAFF. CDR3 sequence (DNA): TGCGCCAGCAGCCAAGATTGGCCAGGGGGCGACACTGAAGCTTTCTTT.